Listed below are T cell receptor beta chains from one sample, sequenced in a study of blood T cell repertoires in COVID-19. Using immunoSEQ multiplex PCR, the repertoire was profiled, and TCRdb retains in-frame clones only, with some absent. The sample has hundreds of thousands of clones, 70% to 90% seen once. The specimen was peripheral blood. The source of these receptors is a young woman who had recovered from COVID-19. The conserved cysteine and the conserved F or W are not part of the CDR3 here. Fields, in order: CDR3 length, V gene, CDR3 protein.

>13|TRBV27
ASSLSTGMNQPQH
>15|TRBV9
ASSLAGLAVSGNEQF
>13|TRBV29-1
SVMGQGIGSVGYT
>12|TRBV6-5
ASSSTGVPETQY
>10|TRBV10-3
AISGQRETQY
>11|TRBV27
ASSLSGTDTQY
>13|TRBV2
ASSPETGGNQPQH
>10|TRBV11-2
ASSKGGTEAF
>13|TRBV30
AWSHGQGGNTEAF
>12|TRBV27
ASSPGLIQETQY
>13|TRBV18
ASSTGQYDTGELF
>19|TRBV3-1/TRBV3-2
ASSPTYRGAGGTDIYNEQF
>10|TRBV6-5
ASIGTTSPLH
>14|TRBV11-2
ASSPLTAYSGNTIY
>12|TRBV2
ASSAEGGGNIQY
>12|TRBV29-1
SVELGQLNYGYT
>11|TRBV19
ASSWYGYTEAF
>12|TRBV7-2
ASSLQGVGYEQY
>12|TRBV6-6
ASRMTGMNTEAF
>12|TRBV11-1
ASSRLAGTDTQY
>8|TRBV20-1
SPGEETQY
>13|TRBV6-1
ASSERDRGTQPQH
>14|TRBV7-9
ASSLADPAGVREQF
>13|TRBV3-1/TRBV3-2
ASRQGASGWYGYT
>12|TRBV7-2
ASSLKGSGTEAF
>12|TRBV11-2
ASSSGQGTYEQY
>11|TRBV19
ASSSLALKEAF
>13|TRBV6-4
AVFPGQVTGQPQH
>14|TRBV18
ASSPLAGPMNTEAF
>12|TRBV27
ASSSGLAGIEQF
>12|TRBV5-6
ASSYLDWGDGYT
>17|TRBV18
ASSHRGLAGGSSYNEQF
>10|TRBV5-4
ASSFNSYEQY
>14|TRBV10-3
AISEPEAGPYNEQF
>12|TRBV29-1
SVGDRDSVGELF
>13|TRBV5-1
ASSLASSYYNEQF
>12|TRBV27
ASSYIGQGYEQY
>13|TRBV19
ASSTGQGLNSPLH
>11|TRBV18
ASSPEAFTGYT
>13|TRBV3-1/TRBV3-2
ASSLRGRLSGEQY
>13|TRBV5-4
ASSFRWASYNEQF
>11|TRBV30
ARRVFGAYGYT
>13|TRBV2
ASLPDRGLGNEQF
>12|TRBV4-1
ASSQDGKKDGYT
>12|TRBV7-6
ASSSPDRGETQY
>14|TRBV28
ASRRLAGVLGNEQF
>13|TRBV6-6
ASSYDRGPGNTIY
>11|TRBV7-2
ASSLSGQTVGN
>14|TRBV7-2
ASSLGHPGGPYEQY
>14|TRBV4-2
ASSQGGTLNNQPQH
>13|TRBV9
ASSVGPSGRGTQY
>12|TRBV27
ASSLPGADTEAF
>15|TRBV5-1
ASSLAAQGRDQETQY
>11|TRBV5-6
ASSPGTAYGYT
>15|TRBV29-1
SVEKTSGRANTGELF